These 24 T cell receptor beta chains share one sample of origin, sequenced in a study of blood T cell repertoires in COVID-19. TCRdb keeps only in-frame clones here, not all; method: immunoSEQ multiplex PCR. The sample lists tens of thousands of clones, around 90% occurring once. The specimen was peripheral blood. The source of these receptors is a man aged 70-80 years with active COVID-19.

This sequence joins TRBV18 and TRBJ2-3; 8 bases are shared with TRBD1. From germline, CDR1 is KGHSH and CDR2 LQKENI. Losses at the gene ends were 6 bases for V and 6 bases for J; bases not matched to a gene: 11. The CDR3 spans 15 residues. The DNA for the CDR3 is TGTGCCAGCTCCTCGGACAGGGCACCCTGGGATACGCAGTATTTT. This codes for CASSSDRAPWDTQYF.

V usage is TRBV4-1 and J usage is TRBJ1-2; 8 bases are shared with TRBD1. Germline loops: CDR1 MGHRA, CDR2 YSYEKL. There are 15 residues in the CDR3. The trim removed 2 bases at V and 6 bases at J, leaving 8 bases unmatched. CDR3 DNA: TGCGCCAGCAGCCAACCGACGGACAGGGAGCATGGCTACACCTTC. Translation gives CASSQPTDREHGYTF.

The J gene is TRBJ2-7, the V gene TRBV28; tentative D call: TRBD1 (6 bases). The germline gives CDR1 MDHEN, CDR2 SYDVKM. Trimming took 2 bases from V and 6 from J, leaving 23 bases between them. The CDR3 sequence is 17 residues long. The CDR3 reads CASSLTPGDIWSGEQYF. In nucleotides, the CDR3 is TGTGCCAGCAGTTTAACCCCCGGGGACATTTGGTCGGGCGAGCAGTACTTC. Full variable domain (outside the CDR3, taken from reference TRBV28 and TRBJ2-7): DVKVTQSSRYLVKRTGEKVFLECVQDMDHENMFWYRQDPGLGLRLIYFSYDVKMKEKGDIPEGYSVSREKKERFSLILESASTNQTSMYLCASSLTPGDIWSGEQYFGPGTRLTVT.

V gene TRBV30 combines with J gene TRBJ2-3; 8 bases agree with TRBD1. Per the germline V gene, CDR1 is GTSNPN and CDR2 is SVGIG (reference sequence). This CDR3 contains 15 residues. The V gene end was trimmed by 4 bases and the J gene end by 2 bases; junction bases not matched to a gene: 8. This CDR3 is CAWKATGGYTDTQYF. CDR3 nucleotide sequence: TGTGCCTGGAAAGCCACAGGGGGGTACACAGATACGCAGTATTTT. Complete variable domain (other parts from reference TRBV30 and TRBJ2-3): SQTIHQWPATLVQPVGSPLSLECTVEGTSNPNLYWYRQAAGRGLQLLFYSVGIGQISSEVPQNLSASRPQDRQFILSSKKLLLSDSGFYLCAWKATGGYTDTQYFGPGTRLTVL.

V usage is TRBV4-1 and J usage is TRBJ2-2, with TRBD1 matching over 10 bases. V was clipped by 5 bases and J by 4 bases; unmatched bases: 7. The CDR3 totals 16 residues. Germline V gene lookup returns CDR1 MGHRA and CDR2 YSYEKL. CDR3 in DNA: TGCGCCAGCAGCTCCCCGACAGGGGGCGCCACCGGGGAGCTGTTTTTT. Translating gives CASSSPTGGATGELFF.

The chain joins TRBV28 to TRBJ2-7, with D uncertain. CDR3 size: 14 residues. V lost 6 bases and J 2 bases, leaving 14 bases between the germline ends. CDR1 and CDR2 (germline): MDHEN, SYDVKM. The chain's CDR3 is CASRSLSVTYEQYF. In DNA, the CDR3 is TGTGCCAGCAGGTCCCTTTCGGTTACCTACGAGCAGTACTTC.

The V call is TRBV19, the J call TRBJ1-5; no reliable D call. The germline gives CDR1 LNHDA, CDR2 SQIVND (reference sequence). This CDR3 is 16 amino acids long. Trimming removed 5 bases at V and 4 bases at J, with 18 bases between. The CDR3 coding sequence is TGTGCCAGTAGTGCCCTGCCCGCGCCCACTAATCAGCCCCAGCATTTT. This sequence encodes CASSALPAPTNQPQHF.

The genes are TRBV19 and TRBJ2-3; 7 nucleotides match TRBD2. The V and J ends lost 5 bases and 7 bases, in that order; junction bases with no gene match: 6. The CDR3 contains 13 residues. The germline CDR1 and CDR2 sequences are LNHDA and SQIVND (reference sequence). CDR3 amino acids: CASSGLDLHTQYF. Here the CDR3 DNA reads TGTGCCAGTAGTGGACTAGATTTACATACGCAGTATTTT.

V usage is TRBV7-2 and J usage is TRBJ1-1; D is unclear. The V end was cut by 5 bases, the J end by 0 bases, with 7 bases between. This CDR3 has 13 amino acids. Germline-derived CDR1 and CDR2 are SGHTA and FQGNSA. The chain's CDR3 is CASSPQLNTEAFF. DNA for the CDR3: TGTGCCAGCAGCCCCCAGTTGAACACTGAAGCTTTCTTT.

This chain's CDR3 is CASSYSWSAGGGNEQFF. CDR3 nucleotide sequence: TGTGCCAGCAGTTACTCGTGGTCGGCGGGAGGGGGTAATGAGCAGTTCTTC. The V gene is TRBV6-2 or TRBV6-3, the J gene TRBJ2-1; TRBD2 aligns across 9 bases. J gave up 7 bases and V 0 bases, and 10 bases lay outside the gene matches. This CDR3 is 17 amino acids long. CDR1 MNHEY and CDR2 SVGEGT come from the germline V gene.

V usage is TRBV5-8 and J usage is TRBJ2-6; D is perhaps TRBD2 (5 bases). Germline CDR1 SGHTS, CDR2 YDEGEE. V was shortened by 4 bases and J by 0 bases, with 11 bases between the two germline ends. This CDR3 comprises 16 residues. In DNA form, the CDR3 reads TGTGCCAGCAGCAGAGGACTGACCTCTGGGGCCAACGTCCTGACTTTC. As protein: CASSRGLTSGANVLTF.

This chain uses TRBV18 with TRBJ2-7, with 9 bases that match TRBD2. This CDR3 region has 17 residues. The J segment lost 5 bases and the V segment lost 3 bases, leaving 14 bases of the junction unmatched. Germline CDR1 reads KGHSH; CDR2 reads LQKENI. The CDR3 bases are TGTGCCAGCTCACCCCAAGCGGGAGGATCCGCAGTGCACGAGCAGTACTTC. Residues: CASSPQAGGSAVHEQYF.

The genes are TRBV15 and TRBJ2-7; 10 bases line up with TRBD1. V lost 3 bases, J lost 1 base, and 3 bases stayed unmatched. The CDR3 totals 15 residues. Germline V gene data show CDR1 as LNHNV and CDR2 as YYDKDF (reference sequence). This CDR3 reads CATSSPGQGSYEQYF. The CDR3 DNA reads as TGTGCCACCAGCAGTCCGGGACAGGGGTCCTACGAGCAGTACTTC.

The rearrangement links TRBV7-2 to TRBJ2-3; D is unresolved. The germline V gene has CDR1 SGHTA and CDR2 FQGNSA. With 2 bases removed from V and 2 bases from J, the gap between germline ends came to 11 bases. This CDR3 region has 15 residues. The CDR3 DNA sequence: TGTGCCAGCAGCTTATTACTATATATCACAGATACGCAGTATTTT. As protein: CASSLLLYITDTQYF.

The genes are TRBV6-2 or TRBV6-3 and TRBJ2-3, with D unresolved. Germline V gene sequence: CDR1 MNHEY, CDR2 SVGEGT. The CDR3 is made up of 15 amino acids. The V end lost 0 bases, the J end lost 1 base, and 8 bases lay between the germline ends. The CDR3 DNA reads TGTGCCAGCAGTTACTCGCGCGGCCGCACAGATACGCAGTATTTT. This encodes CASSYSRGRTDTQYF.

The CDR3 sequence: CASSQGDFGSYNSPLHF. As DNA, the CDR3 is TGCGCCAGCAGCCAAGGGGACTTCGGGTCCTATAATTCACCCCTCCACTTT. The rearrangement links TRBV4-1 to TRBJ1-6, with D perhaps matching TRBD1 (5 bases). Germline CDR1 MGHRA, CDR2 YSYEKL. The CDR3 covers 17 residues. V lost 1 base and J 1 base, leaving 11 bases between the germline ends.

The DNA for the CDR3 is TGTGTCGCGGGAAGTATGGACTATGGCTACACCTTC. Its protein product is CVAGSMDYGYTF. The J gene is TRBJ1-2, the V gene TRBV28; unclear D gene. This CDR3 is 12 amino acids long. CDR1 MDHEN and CDR2 SYDVKM come from the germline V gene.

The chain couples TRBV5-1 to TRBJ1-3; D ambiguous. Trimming cost V 4 bases and J 1 base, with 12 bases left between them. CDR3 length: 15 residues. Germline-derived CDR1 and CDR2 are SGHRS and YFSETQ. The CDR3 DNA sequence: TGCGCCAGCAGCCCAATTCCGGGTTCTGGAAACACCATATATTTT. Its protein is CASSPIPGSGNTIYF.

The V gene is TRBV10-3, the J gene TRBJ2-1; TRBD2 matches at 8 bases. The V gene's germline CDR1 is ENHRY and CDR2 SYGVKD. The V segment lost 9 bases and the J segment 0 bases; nucleotides outside the gene matches: 10. The CDR3 has 16 amino acids. The CDR3 DNA reads TGTGCCATTGGGGGCGGGGGGACTAGCTCCTACAATGAGCAGTTCTTC. This sequence encodes CAIGGGGTSSYNEQFF.

The chain is built from TRBV4-3 and TRBJ2-7; 11 bases fit TRBD2. Germline-derived CDR1 and CDR2 are LGHNA and YSLEER. This CDR3 is 15 amino acids long. J was trimmed by 3 bases and V by 1 base; bases with no gene match: 2. The CDR3 spells CASSQGTSGLYEQYF. In DNA, the CDR3 is TGCGCCAGCAGCCAAGGGACTAGCGGGCTCTACGAGCAGTACTTC.

The chain combines TRBV6-2 or TRBV6-3 with TRBJ1-5; D possibly corresponds to TRBD1 (5 bases). Trimming stripped 5 bases from V and 7 bases from J, with 18 bases between. This CDR3 has 15 residues. CDR1 and CDR2 (germline): MNHEY, SVGEGT. In DNA, the CDR3 is TGTGCCAGCAGTGGGGCCTTGAGATTTGGGCAGCCCCAGCATTTT. The encoded protein is CASSGALRFGQPQHF.

The rearrangement joins TRBV28 to TRBJ1-3; TRBD1 matches 7 bases. Germline V gives CDR1 MDHEN, CDR2 SYDVKM. This CDR3 is 15 amino acids long. V dropped 7 bases and J dropped 11; count of bases not matched to a gene: 17. CDR3 sequence reads: CASNSAGQANRAIYF. Here the CDR3 DNA reads TGTGCCAGCAACTCGGCAGGACAGGCCAATCGGGCCATATATTTT.

This clone was observed a handful of times. The chain couples TRBV5-5 to TRBJ1-1; tentative D call: TRBD1 (5 bases). Germline CDR1 and CDR2: SGHKS and YYEKEE (reference sequence). V shed 1 base and J shed 2 bases, with 9 bases lying between them. The CDR3 is 14 residues long. CDR3 in DNA: TGTGCCAGCAGCTTGAGTGGACACAACACTGAAGCTTTCTTT. It is translated as CASSLSGHNTEAFF.

This sequence joins TRBV4-3 and TRBJ2-1; tentative D call: TRBD1 (6 bases). The CDR3 extends over 14 amino acids. Germline loops: CDR1 LGHNA, CDR2 YSLEER. Trimming shortened V by 2 bases and J by 10 bases, and 15 bases separated the two germline ends. CDR3 sequence: CASSQLPDRLEQFF. In DNA form, the CDR3 reads TGCGCCAGCAGCCAACTTCCGGACAGACTCGAGCAGTTCTTC.